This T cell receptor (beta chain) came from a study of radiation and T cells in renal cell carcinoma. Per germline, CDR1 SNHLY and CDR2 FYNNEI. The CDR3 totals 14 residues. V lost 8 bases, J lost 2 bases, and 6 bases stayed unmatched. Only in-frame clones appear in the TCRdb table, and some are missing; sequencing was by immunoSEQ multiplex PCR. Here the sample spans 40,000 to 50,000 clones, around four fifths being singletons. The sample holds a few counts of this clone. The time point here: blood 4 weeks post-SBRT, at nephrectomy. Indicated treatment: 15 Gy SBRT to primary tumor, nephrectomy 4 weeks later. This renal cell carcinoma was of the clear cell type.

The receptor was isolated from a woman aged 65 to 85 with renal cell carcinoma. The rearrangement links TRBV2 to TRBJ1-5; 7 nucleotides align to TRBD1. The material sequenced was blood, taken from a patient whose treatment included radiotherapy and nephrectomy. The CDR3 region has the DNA TGTGCCAGCCGAGAGGGGGCTGGCAATCAGCCCCAGCATTTT. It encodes CASREGAGNQPQHF.